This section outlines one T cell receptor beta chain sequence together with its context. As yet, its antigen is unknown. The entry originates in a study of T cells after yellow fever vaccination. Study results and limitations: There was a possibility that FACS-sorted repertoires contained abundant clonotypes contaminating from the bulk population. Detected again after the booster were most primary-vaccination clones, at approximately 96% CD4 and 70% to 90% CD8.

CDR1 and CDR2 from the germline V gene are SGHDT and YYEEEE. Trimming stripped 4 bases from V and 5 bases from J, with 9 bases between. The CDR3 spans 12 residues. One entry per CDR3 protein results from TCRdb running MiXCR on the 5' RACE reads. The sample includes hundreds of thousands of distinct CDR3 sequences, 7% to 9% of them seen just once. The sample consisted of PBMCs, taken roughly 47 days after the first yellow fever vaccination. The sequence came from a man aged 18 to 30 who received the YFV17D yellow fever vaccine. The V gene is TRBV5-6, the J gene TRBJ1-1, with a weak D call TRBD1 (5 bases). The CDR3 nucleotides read TGTGCCAGCAGCCGACGACAGACTGAAGCTTTCTTT. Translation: CASSRRQTEAFF.